A single sample is the source of the 27 T cell receptor beta chains below, sequenced in a study of cytomegalovirus exposure and HLA in healthy donors. The PCR used 60 Vbeta and 13 Jbeta primers. The protocol was immunoSEQ multiplex PCR, while the TCRdb copy is restricted to in-frame clones and leaves out a portion. The sample holds about 200,000 clones; 60% to 80% are singletons and the top ten take less than 3.5%. What was sequenced was PBMCs. These receptors were collected from a woman aged 30 to 39 in good health and CMV-seronegative.

J is TRBJ2-4 and V is TRBV27; TRBD1 matches at 8 bases. Germline V gene sequence: CDR1 MNHEY, CDR2 SMNVEV (reference sequence). This CDR3 region has 19 residues. With V trimmed by 6 bases and J by 0 bases, 16 bases remained unmatched. The CDR3 nucleotides read TGTGCCAGCAGGAAAATGACAGGGGACTTCGATCTAGCCAAAAACATTCAGTACTTC. Translating gives CASRKMTGDFDLAKNIQYF.

The V gene is TRBV19, the J gene TRBJ2-7, with TRBD1 matching over 9 bases. CDR1 is LNHDA and CDR2 is SQIVND in the germline V gene (reference sequence). This CDR3 region has 14 residues. V was clipped by 5 bases and J by 3 bases; unmatched bases: 5. CDR3: CASSADRGIYEQYF. The CDR3 coding sequence is TGTGCCAGTAGTGCGGACAGGGGCATCTACGAGCAGTACTTC.

Turning to this clone: An end of the junction does not agree with germline; a read error may underlie this. The DNA of the CDR3 is TGTGCCAGCAGCGAAGGGACAGGGGGTACGGAGACCCAGTACTTC. Amino acid sequence: CASSEGTGGTETQYF. V usage is TRBV2 and J usage is TRBJ2-5, with 11 bases lining up with TRBD1. Germline-derived CDR1 and CDR2 are SNHLY and FYNNEI. This CDR3 spans 15 amino acids.

Here the CDR3 reads CASSQDRGQGVSYEQYF. In DNA, the CDR3 is TGTGCCAGCAGCCAAGATCGGGGACAGGGAGTGTCCTACGAGCAGTACTTC. The gene calls are TRBV14 and TRBJ2-7; 9 bases are a match to TRBD1. The CDR3 loop spans 17 amino acids. The germline V gene encodes CDR1 SGHDN and CDR2 FVKESK. The trim removed 0 bases at V and 1 base at J, leaving 7 bases unmatched.

The rearrangement uses TRBV29-1 and TRBJ2-5; D unclear. Germline lookup yields CDR1 SQVTM and CDR2 ANQGSEA. CDR3 length equals 14 residues. V was trimmed by 0 bases and J by 3 bases, leaving 11 bases between them. This CDR3 is CSVEDLIQEETQYF. The CDR3 nucleotides are TGCAGCGTTGAAGATCTGATACAAGAAGAGACCCAGTACTTC.

This clone appeared a few times. The chain links TRBV11-2 to TRBJ2-1; D is unresolved. The germline CDR1 and CDR2 sequences are SGHAT and FQNNGV. The CDR3 spans 15 residues. V lost 0 bases, J lost 4 bases, and 10 bases lay in between. The CDR3, as DNA: TGTGCCAGCAGCTTAGAGTGGGCAGAGTACAATGAGCAGTTCTTC. Its translation is CASSLEWAEYNEQFF.

The V call is TRBV6-4, the J call TRBJ2-7; TRBD2 aligns across 12 bases. Germline V gene lookup returns CDR1 MRHNA and CDR2 SNTAGT. This CDR3 has 20 amino acids. The V gene end was trimmed by 5 bases and the J gene end by 4 bases; junction bases not matched to a gene: 21. CDR3 nucleotide sequence: TGTGCCAGCAGTTTTCCTCCCTTACTAGCGGGGGGCCAAGGAGGTTACGAGCAGTACTTC. Translated, it gives CASSFPPLLAGGQGGYEQYF.

V usage is TRBV11-3 and J usage is TRBJ2-3, with D possibly matching TRBD2 (5 bases). Trimming pared 5 bases from V and 9 bases from J, leaving 18 bases between. Germline values: CDR1 SGHNT, CDR2 YENEEA. This CDR3 contains 14 residues. DNA for the CDR3: TGTGCCAGCAGCCAACCCCGCGGGCCTGGAACGCAGTATTTT. The encoded protein is CASSQPRGPGTQYF.

The chain employs TRBV30 and TRBJ1-1; D not resolved. CDR1 GTSNPN and CDR2 SVGIG come from the germline V gene (reference sequence). The ends were cut back, 7 bases at V and 0 bases at J, with 12 bases in the middle. The length of the CDR3 is 13 residues. The CDR3 DNA sequence: TGTGCCTTAGAGGGCCCGTTGAACACTGAAGCTTTCTTT. The encoded protein is CALEGPLNTEAFF.

V and J are TRBV18 and TRBJ1-5; no firm D call. This CDR3 is 16 amino acids long. The germline V gene encodes CDR1 KGHSH and CDR2 LQKENI. The V end was cut by 1 base, the J end by 6 bases, with 16 bases between. The CDR3 coding sequence is TGTGCCAGCTCACCACGATACAGCCTCCGGGGTCAGCCCCAGCATTTT. Its protein is CASSPRYSLRGQPQHF.

The chain links TRBV6-4 to TRBJ2-3, with TRBD2 identical over 7 bases. The germline V gene encodes CDR1 MRHNA and CDR2 SNTAGT. The trim removed 2 bases at V and 0 bases at J, leaving 2 bases unmatched. The CDR3 is 15 amino acids. This CDR3 reads CASSDVAGSTDTQYF. The CDR3 DNA sequence: TGTGCCAGCAGTGACGTAGCGGGTAGCACAGATACGCAGTATTTT.

This clone has only a few counts. The chain joins TRBV7-9 to TRBJ2-5; D is unresolved. The DNA end favors TRBJ2-7, so the J call may be wrong. Germline assignment: CDR1 SEHNR and CDR2 FQNEAQ (reference sequence). CDR3 length: 14 residues. The CDR3 is CASSLSGSFYEQYF. Here the CDR3 DNA reads TGTGCCAGCAGCTTATCCGGGTCTTTCTACGAGCAGTACTTC.

The genes are TRBV28 and TRBJ2-5; 8 bases are a match to TRBD1. V was pared by 5 bases and J by 5 bases, with 10 bases of the junction left unmatched. Germline CDR1 reads MDHEN; CDR2 reads SYDVKM. CDR3 size: 15 residues. The CDR3 coding sequence is TGTGCCAGCAGTACTATCAGGGGGCCTTGGGAGACCCAGTACTTC. It is translated as CASSTIRGPWETQYF.

The rearrangement uses TRBV6-5 and TRBJ2-7, with TRBD2 matching 8 bases. V was pared by 2 bases and J by 7 bases, with 7 bases of the junction left unmatched. The germline V gene has CDR1 MNHEY and CDR2 SVGAGI. CDR3 size: 14 residues. The CDR3 loop reads CASSYPGRAGEQYF. For the CDR3, the DNA is TGTGCCAGCAGTTACCCCGGGAGGGCGGGGGAGCAGTACTTC.

The V gene is TRBV5-6, the J gene TRBJ2-3; weak D call: TRBD2 (5 bases). Germline-derived CDR1 and CDR2 are SGHDT and YYEEEE. The CDR3 length is 13 residues. V gave up 4 bases and J gave up 5 bases, with 11 bases separating them. This CDR3 is CASSPTGRDTQYF. The CDR3, as DNA: TGTGCCAGCAGCCCGACTGGGAGAGATACGCAGTATTTT.

This clone occurred once. The genes are TRBV6-6 and TRBJ2-3; 9 bases fit TRBD2. Germline CDR1 reads MNHNY; CDR2 reads SVGAGI (reference sequence). This CDR3 is built from 16 residues. J lost 5 bases, V lost 6 bases, and 12 bases had no gene match. CDR3 in amino acids: CASSPPKRGAGDTQYF. The CDR3 nucleotides read TGTGCCAGCAGCCCCCCGAAGCGGGGGGCCGGAGATACGCAGTATTTT.

The gene calls are TRBV7-2 and TRBJ1-2; 10 positions match TRBD1. J gave up 4 bases and V 8 bases, and 7 bases lay outside the gene matches. Germline V lookup: CDR1 SGHTA, CDR2 FQGNSA. CDR3 size: 14 residues. CDR3 bases: TGTGCCAGCGGGGACAGGGGACTGATCTATGGCTACACCTTC. Protein product: CASGDRGLIYGYTF.

J is TRBJ2-5 and V is TRBV5-1; TRBD1 agrees at 7 bases. Near its end, the DNA agrees better with TRBJ2-7, so the J call may be wrong. Germline V lookup: CDR1 SGHRS, CDR2 YFSETQ. The CDR3 runs to 12 residues. CDR3 sequence reads: CASRDSLYEQYF. The CDR3 region has the DNA TGCGCCAGCCGGGACAGCCTCTACGAGCAGTACTTC.

The CDR3 region has the DNA TGTGCCAGTAGTACGTCGCAGGGTAGCACTGAAGCTTTCTTT. Protein: CASSTSQGSTEAFF. The V call is TRBV19, the J call TRBJ1-1; D is perhaps TRBD1 (5 bases). Germline CDR1 is LNHDA and CDR2 is SQIVND (reference sequence). V gave up 4 bases and J gave up 4 bases, with 13 bases separating them. The CDR3 has 14 amino acids.

The rearrangement joins TRBV5-1 to TRBJ2-7; D unclear. Looked up from germline, CDR1 is SGHRS and CDR2 is YFSETQ. V was shortened by 0 bases and J by 4 bases, with 11 bases between the two germline ends. This CDR3 spans 14 amino acids. The chain's CDR3 is CASSLERHYYEQYF. CDR3 coding DNA: TGCGCCAGCAGCTTGGAACGGCACTATTACGAGCAGTACTTC. Full variable domain (rest looked up from reference TRBV5-1 and TRBJ2-7): KAGVTQTPRYLIKTRGQQVTLSCSPISGHRSVSWYQQTPGQGLQFLFEYFSETQRNKGNFPGRFSGRQFSNSRSEMNVSTLELGDSALYLCASSLERHYYEQYFGPGTRLTVT.

The chain links TRBV6-4 to TRBJ1-5, with TRBD1 as a possible D gene (5 bases). Trimming removed 6 bases at V and 3 bases at J, with 12 bases between. CDR3 length: 14 amino acids. Germline loops: CDR1 MRHNA, CDR2 SNTAGT. The CDR3 sequence is CASREGGDNQPQHF. CDR3 bases: TGTGCCAGCAGGGAGGGAGGGGACAATCAGCCCCAGCATTTT.

The chain uses TRBV19 and TRBJ1-1, with TRBD1 matching 8 bases. The CDR3 has 15 amino acids. Germline-derived CDR1 and CDR2 are LNHDA and SQIVND (reference sequence). J lost 1 base, V lost 5 bases, and 6 bases had no gene match. CDR3 bases: TGTGCCAGTAGTGGACAGGGCCATTCGAACACTGAAGCTTTCTTT. This encodes CASSGQGHSNTEAFF.

A word on this clone: A junction end diverges from the germline sequence, so it may reflect a read error. V usage is TRBV19 and J usage is TRBJ1-2; TRBD1 aligns across 7 bases. The CDR3 is made up of 15 amino acids. Germline values: CDR1 LNHDA, CDR2 SQIVND (reference sequence). CDR3 protein: CASSKFSEGADGYPF. As DNA, the CDR3 is TGTGCCAGTAGTAAATTTTCAGAGGGGGCGGATGGCTACCCCTTC.

V gene TRBV7-7 combines with J gene TRBJ2-7; weak D call: TRBD1 (5 bases). This CDR3 is built from 15 residues. Germline values: CDR1 SSHAT, CDR2 FNYEAQ (reference sequence). With 2 bases removed from V and 1 base from J, the gap between germline ends came to 12 bases. The CDR3 reads CASSLSWGSSYEQYF. The CDR3 coding sequence is TGTGCCAGCAGCTTAAGTTGGGGCAGTTCCTACGAGCAGTACTTC.

This clone was seen once. The CDR3 is CASSFIAHSNQPQHF. For the CDR3, the DNA is TGTGCCAGCAGCTTTATAGCCCATAGCAATCAGCCCCAGCATTTT. The J gene is TRBJ1-5, the V gene TRBV28; D is unresolved. This CDR3 is 15 amino acids long. The germline gives CDR1 MDHEN, CDR2 SYDVKM. V gave up 6 bases and J gave up 0 bases, with 12 bases separating them.

The rearrangement uses TRBV7-9 and TRBJ2-7, with no clear D. The CDR3 covers 12 residues. CDR1 and CDR2 (germline): SEHNR, FQNEAQ (reference sequence). Trimming took off 1 base at V and 4 bases at J, with 5 bases between the two ends. CDR3 protein: CASSLVQYEQYF. The CDR3, as DNA: TGTGCCAGCAGCTTAGTACAATACGAGCAGTACTTC.

V is TRBV14 and J is TRBJ2-7, with 8 positions matching TRBD1. Trimming at V came to 2 bases and at J to 0 bases, leaving 6 bases not matched to a gene. Per the germline V gene, CDR1 is SGHDN and CDR2 is FVKESK. This CDR3 has 16 residues. The DNA for the CDR3 is TGTGCCAGCAGCCAAACGGGACAGGACTACTCCTACGAGCAGTACTTC. This gives the protein CASSQTGQDYSYEQYF.